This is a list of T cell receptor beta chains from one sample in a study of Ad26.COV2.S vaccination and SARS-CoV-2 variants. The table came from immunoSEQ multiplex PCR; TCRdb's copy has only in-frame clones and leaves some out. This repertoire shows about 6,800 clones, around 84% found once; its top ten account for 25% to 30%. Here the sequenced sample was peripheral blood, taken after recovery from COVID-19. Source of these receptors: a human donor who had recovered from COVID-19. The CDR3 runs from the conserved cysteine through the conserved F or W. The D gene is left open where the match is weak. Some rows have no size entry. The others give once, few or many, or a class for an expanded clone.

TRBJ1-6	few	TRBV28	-	CASTPSGARRDYNSPLHF	TGTGCCAGCACTCCATCTGGGGCCAGGAGGGACTATAATTCACCCCTCCACTTT
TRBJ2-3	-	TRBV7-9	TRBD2	CASSKRLAGISTDTQYF	TGTGCCAGCAGCAAACGACTAGCGGGAATAAGCACAGATACGCAGTATTTT
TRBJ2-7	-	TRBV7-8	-	CASSLVGGAVYEQYF	TGTGCCAGCAGCTTAGTAGGGGGGGCGGTGTACGAGCAGTACTTC
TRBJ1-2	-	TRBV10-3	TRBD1	CAITQTGVHGYTF	TGTGCCATCACCCAGACAGGGGTTCATGGCTACACCTTC
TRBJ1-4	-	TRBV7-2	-	CASSLGRKGSATNEKLFF	TGTGCCAGCAGCTTAGGACGTAAGGGATCTGCAACTAATGAAAAACTGTTTTTT
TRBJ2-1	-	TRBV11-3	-	CASSLRHPDEQFF	TGTGCCAGCAGCTTGCGTCACCCCGATGAGCAGTTCTTC
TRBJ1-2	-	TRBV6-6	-	CASSYSRQGPHGYTF	TGTGCCAGCAGTTACTCCCGGCAGGGACCGCATGGCTACACCTTC
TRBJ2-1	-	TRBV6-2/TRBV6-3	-	CASSRAQGLYNEQFF	TGTGCCAGCAGTCGGGCCCAGGGCCTATACAATGAGCAGTTCTTC
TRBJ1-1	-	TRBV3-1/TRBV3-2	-	CASSQAPGNTEAFF	TGTGCCAGCAGCCAGGCTCCGGGAAACACTGAAGCTTTCTTT
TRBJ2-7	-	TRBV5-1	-	CASSFRGTASSYEQYF	TGCGCCAGCAGCTTTAGAGGGACGGCGAGCTCCTACGAGCAGTACTTC